What follows are 9 T cell receptor beta chains derived from one specimen sequenced in a study of cytomegalovirus exposure and HLA in healthy donors. Both 60 Vbeta primers and 13 Jbeta primers went into the PCR. Assay used: immunoSEQ multiplex PCR; TCRdb lists only in-frame clones, some missing. Of around 150,000 clones listed, about three quarters are singletons. The source material was PBMCs. These receptors all come from a man in his forties in good health and CMV-seropositive.

The chain carries TRBV4-1 and TRBJ1-2; D not certain. V dropped 8 bases and J dropped 3 bases, with 10 bases sitting between them. This CDR3 spans 12 amino acids. The germline CDR1 and CDR2 sequences are MGHRA and YSYEKL. The CDR3 DNA reads as TGCGCCAGCTCTGGCTCATACTATGGCTACACCTTC. Translated: CASSGSYYGYTF.

This clone was seen only a few times. This chain joins TRBV7-2 and TRBJ2-7, with 8 bases fitting TRBD2. Looked up from germline, CDR1 is SGHTA and CDR2 is FQGNSA. This CDR3 is 18 amino acids long. The junction had 13 bases not matched to a gene; V was cut back by 3 bases and J by 0 bases. Here the CDR3 DNA reads TGTGCCAGCAGCTTGGGTAGCGGGGCGGGTTCTGGCTCCTACGAGCAGTACTTC. It yields the protein CASSLGSGAGSGSYEQYF.

This clone came up a few times. Germline is not matched at one junction end, which may reflect a read error. The CDR3 loop reads CASSSAGVKTEAFF. CDR3 DNA sequence: TGTGCCAGCAGCTCCGCCGGAGTGAAGACTGAAGCTTTCTTT. The chain is built from TRBV7-9 and TRBJ1-1, with D unresolved. This CDR3 is built from 14 residues. Germline assignment: CDR1 SEHNR and CDR2 FQNEAQ (reference sequence).

DNA of the CDR3: TGTGCCAGCAGCTCCGGTCCCTCGAGGGAGCAGTACTTC. It encodes CASSSGPSREQYF. The chain uses TRBV11-3 and TRBJ2-7; D gene ambiguous. CDR3 size: 13 residues. The germline V and J ends were trimmed by 4 bases and 7 bases, with 14 bases remaining between them. The germline V gene encodes CDR1 SGHNT and CDR2 YENEEA.

The chain uses TRBV6-6 and TRBJ1-2, with a weak D call TRBD1 (5 bases). Trimming stripped 4 bases from V and 0 bases from J, with 6 bases between. The CDR3 length is 13 residues. The germline gives CDR1 MNHNY, CDR2 SVGAGI (reference sequence). The CDR3, as DNA: TGTGCCAGCAGTTCGACAGCTAACTATGGCTACACCTTC. This translates into CASSSTANYGYTF.

The CDR3 bases are TGTGCCAGCAGCTTAGCGCTCGGGGGGAACACTGAAGCTTTCTTT. Amino acid sequence: CASSLALGGNTEAFF. V is TRBV7-2 and J is TRBJ1-1; perhaps TRBD1 as D (5 bases). CDR1 and CDR2 (germline): SGHTA, FQGNSA. Deletions cut 0 bases from V and 1 base from J, with 9 bases between. The CDR3 is 15 amino acids.

The chain couples TRBV11-2 to TRBJ1-2; 7 nucleotides align to TRBD1. V gave up 5 bases and J gave up 4 bases; unmatched junction bases: 10. The CDR3 spans 15 residues. CDR1 and CDR2 (germline): SGHAT, FQNNGV. The CDR3 sequence is CASSPGGQATYGYTF. Here the CDR3 DNA reads TGTGCCAGCAGCCCCGGAGGACAGGCGACCTATGGCTACACCTTC.

The V and J genes are TRBV7-6 and TRBJ1-2; 11 bases are a match to TRBD1. From germline, CDR1 is SGHVS and CDR2 FNYEAQ. With V trimmed by 5 bases and J by 8 bases, 7 bases remained unmatched. The CDR3 consists of 14 residues. CDR3 sequence: CASSPDRGLGGYTF. In nucleotides, the CDR3 is TGTGCCAGCAGCCCGGACAGGGGGCTGGGAGGCTACACCTTC.

The chain has TRBV2 and TRBJ2-1, with D possibly TRBD2 on 7 matching bases. Germline values: CDR1 SNHLY, CDR2 FYNNEI. V was cut by 2 bases and J by 2 bases, with 10 bases left in between. CDR3 length: 15 residues. The CDR3 DNA reads as TGTGCCAGCAGTGAAATAGGGGGGGCCTACAATGAGCAGTTCTTC. Its translation: CASSEIGGAYNEQFF.